Listed below are T cell receptor beta chains from one sample, sequenced in a study of CD8+ T cells in alopecia areata. TCRdb's table, derived via immunoSEQ multiplex PCR, lists solely in-frame clones and lacks some. The data hold 190,000 or so clones, with about 60% observed a single time. This sample comprised CD8+ T cells sorted from blood, obtained at week 24, from a patient treated with tofacitinib. The receptor set was obtained from a human donor with alopecia areata. Each CDR3 is given with its conserved first and last residue. D genes are given only for firm matches. Rows give clone size only sometimes, using once, few, many, or a class for an expanded clone.

D	J	V	size	CDR3	DNA
TRBD1	TRBJ1-1	TRBV7-9	.	CASSAALDRVTEAFF	TGTGCCAGCAGCGCCGCTCTGGACAGGGTGACTGAAGCTTTCTTT
.	TRBJ1-1	TRBV30	.	CAWSEGGWATEAFF	TGTGCCTGGAGTGAAGGCGGGTGGGCCACTGAAGCTTTCTTT
.	TRBJ2-7	TRBV29-1	.	CSVDGGYEQYF	TGCAGCGTTGACGGGGGCTACGAGCAGTACTTC
.	TRBJ1-2	TRBV9	.	CASSVRGDGYTF	TGTGCCAGCAGCGTAAGGGGGGATGGCTACACCTTC
.	TRBJ2-5	TRBV7-9	few	CASSLAARGARIQETQYF	TGTGCCAGCAGCTTAGCGGCCAGGGGGGCTCGGATACAAGAGACCCAGTACTTC
.	TRBJ2-1	TRBV7-9	.	CASRPGDGPNNEQFF	TGTGCCAGCAGACCAGGGGACGGGCCAAACAATGAGCAGTTCTTC
.	TRBJ1-6	TRBV2	.	CASSLTGPYNSPLHF	TGTGCCAGCAGTCTTACAGGGCCCTATAATTCACCCCTCCACTTT
TRBD1	TRBJ2-7	TRBV18	.	CASSPQDRGSYEQYF	TGTGCCAGCTCACCACAGGACAGGGGTTCCTACGAGCAGTACTTC
.	TRBJ2-5	TRBV7-9	few	CATHSMQETQYF	TGTGCCACCCATTCAATGCAAGAGACCCAGTACTTC
TRBD2	TRBJ2-3	TRBV4-1	.	CASTTVAGGTDTQYF	TGCGCCAGCACTACTGTGGCGGGAGGCACAGATACGCAGTATTTT
.	TRBJ1-1	TRBV5-1	many	CASSFGGRNTEAFF	TGCGCCAGCAGTTTCGGGGGCCGGAACACTGAAGCTTTCTTT
.	TRBJ1-2	TRBV30	.	CAWGETGSSTF	TGTGCCTGGGGTGAGACAGGATCCAGCACCTTC
.	TRBJ2-1	TRBV10-2	.	CASSVDFYEQFF	TGCGCCAGCAGTGTGGACTTCTATGAGCAGTTCTTC
.	TRBJ1-4	TRBV30	.	CAWSGPPEDEKLFF	TGTGCCTGGAGTGGGCCCCCGGAAGACGAAAAACTGTTTTTT
TRBD2	TRBJ2-2	TRBV29-1	.	CSVAGGGHTGELFF	TGCAGCGTTGCCGGCGGGGGTCACACCGGGGAGCTGTTTTTT
.	TRBJ1-2	TRBV29-1	few	CSVDGQFNYGYTF	TGCAGCGTTGATGGCCAGTTTAACTATGGCTACACCTTC
.	TRBJ2-1	TRBV30	few	CALWGLGDNEQFF	TGCGCTCTGTGGGGGCTAGGCGACAATGAGCAGTTCTTC
TRBD1	TRBJ2-5	TRBV2	.	CASSSPGTGDETQYF	TGTGCCAGCAGTAGTCCCGGGACAGGGGACGAGACCCAGTACTTC
.	TRBJ1-1	TRBV2	.	CASREGYPEAFF	TGTGCCAGCAGAGAGGGCTACCCTGAAGCTTTCTTT
.	TRBJ1-1	TRBV10-3	few	CAISDTGQKIMNTEAFF	TGTGCCATCAGTGACACGGGCCAAAAAATTATGAACACTGAAGCTTTCTTT
.	TRBJ1-1	TRBV30	few	CAWSFGTLNTEAFF	TGTGCCTGGAGTTTTGGTACGCTGAACACTGAAGCTTTCTTT
TRBD1	TRBJ2-7	TRBV5-1	.	CASSSLRDSGSYEQYF	TGCGCCAGCAGCTCCCTCCGGGACAGTGGCTCCTACGAGCAGTACTTC
.	TRBJ1-5	TRBV27	.	CASGGSNQPQHF	TGTGCCAGCGGGGGCTCCAATCAGCCCCAGCATTTT
.	TRBJ1-3	TRBV2	once	CASRVWNSQSSGNTIYF	TGTGCCAGCAGGGTATGGAATAGCCAGTCATCTGGAAACACCATATATTTT
.	TRBJ1-1	TRBV29-1	few	CSVEDIRSTEAFF	TGCAGCGTTGAAGATATCAGAAGCACTGAAGCTTTCTTT
TRBD2	TRBJ2-4	TRBV10-3	few	CAISETSGKDIQYF	TGTGCCATCAGTGAGACTAGCGGTAAGGACATTCAGTACTTC
.	TRBJ2-7	TRBV13	.	CASSDATGSYEQYF	TGTGCCAGCAGTGATGCGACAGGCTCCTACGAGCAGTACTTC
.	TRBJ2-2	TRBV2	few	CASRIVELFF	TGTGCCAGCAGAATTGTAGAGCTGTTTTTT
TRBD1	TRBJ1-1	TRBV2	.	CASTAGQKNTEAFF	TGTGCCAGCACCGCGGGACAGAAGAACACTGAAGCTTTCTTT
.	TRBJ2-7	TRBV5-5	.	CASSSPDGPYEQYF	TGTGCCAGCAGCTCGCCGGACGGTCCCTACGAGCAGTACTTC
TRBD1	TRBJ1-2	TRBV6-1	.	CASSEATTGYGYTF	TGTGCCAGCAGTGAAGCCACGACAGGGTATGGCTACACCTTC
TRBD1	TRBJ2-7	TRBV5-1	.	CASSLSARDRVLEQYF	TGCGCCAGCAGCTTGTCCGCCCGGGACAGGGTACTCGAGCAGTACTTC
.	TRBJ1-4	TRBV2	.	CASMRGRTNEKLFF	TGTGCCAGCATGCGGGGACGGACGAATGAAAAACTGTTTTTT
.	TRBJ1-1	TRBV6-1	once	CASTPQGRDTEAFF	TGTGCCAGCACCCCACAGGGCAGGGACACTGAAGCTTTCTTT
.	TRBJ2-1	TRBV12-5	.	CASGGGKIYNEQFF	TGTGCTAGTGGTGGGGGAAAGATCTACAATGAGCAGTTCTTC
.	TRBJ2-7	TRBV14	few	CASSQDPYEQYF	TGTGCCAGCAGCCAAGATCCCTACGAGCAGTACTTC
.	TRBJ1-2	TRBV14	.	CASSPTGREEGYTF	TGTGCCAGCAGCCCGACGGGCAGGGAGGAGGGCTACACCTTC
.	TRBJ1-2	TRBV5-1	.	CASEDDYGYTF	TGCGCCAGCGAGGACGACTATGGCTACACCTTC
.	TRBJ2-2	TRBV9	.	CASSGNTGELFF	TGTGCCAGCAGCGGGAACACCGGGGAGCTGTTTTTT
.	TRBJ2-7	TRBV5-1	.	CASSNRQADYEQYF	TGCGCCAGCAGCAATCGACAGGCAGACTACGAGCAGTACTTC
.	TRBJ2-7	TRBV6-1	once	CASSEARAYEQYF	TGTGCCAGCAGTGAGGCAAGAGCCTACGAGCAGTACTTC
.	TRBJ2-3	TRBV11-2	few	CASVRDTQYF	TGTGCCAGCGTGAGGGATACGCAGTATTTT
TRBD1	TRBJ1-4	TRBV7-9	few	CASSPRQGWDEKLFF	TGTGCCAGCAGCCCGCGACAGGGGTGGGATGAAAAACTGTTTTTT
.	TRBJ2-3	TRBV7-3	few	CASSPHNRDTQYF	TGTGCCAGCAGCCCACACAATAGGGATACGCAGTATTTT
TRBD2	TRBJ2-5	TRBV5-6	few	CASSDRDYQSAQYF	TGTGCCAGCAGCGACCGGGACTACCAATCGGCCCAGTACTTC
.	TRBJ1-3	TRBV30	.	CAWRSNTIYF	TGTGCCTGGAGGTCGAACACCATATATTTT
.	TRBJ1-6	TRBV7-9	.	CASSFLVGGDSPLHF	TGTGCCAGCAGCTTTTTGGTCGGGGGCGATTCACCCCTCCACTTT
.	TRBJ1-3	TRBV19	.	CASSIGSSGNTIYF	TGTGCCAGTAGTATCGGCTCCTCTGGAAACACCATATATTTT